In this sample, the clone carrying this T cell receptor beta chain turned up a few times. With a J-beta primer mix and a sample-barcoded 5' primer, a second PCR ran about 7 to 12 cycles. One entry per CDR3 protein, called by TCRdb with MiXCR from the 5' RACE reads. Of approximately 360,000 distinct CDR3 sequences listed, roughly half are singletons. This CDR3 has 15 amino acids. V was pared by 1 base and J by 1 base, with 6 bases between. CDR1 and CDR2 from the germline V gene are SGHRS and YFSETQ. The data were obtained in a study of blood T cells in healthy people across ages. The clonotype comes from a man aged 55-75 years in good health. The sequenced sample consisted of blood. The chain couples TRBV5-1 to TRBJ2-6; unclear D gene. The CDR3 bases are TGCGCCAGCAGCTTGAGTCCTTCTGGGGCCAACGTCCTGACTTTC. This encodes CASSLSPSGANVLTF.